A single sample gave rise to the 26 T cell receptor beta chains below, sequenced in a study of blood T cell repertoires in COVID-19. TCRdb keeps only in-frame clones here, not all; method: immunoSEQ multiplex PCR. The sample includes 250,000 to 400,000 clones, about nine tenths of them seen just once. Sequenced: peripheral blood. The receptor source for this set is a man aged 50-59 years with active or convalescent COVID-19.

V and J are TRBV27 and TRBJ2-5; D gene unclear. The CDR3 is 12 residues long. CDR1 and CDR2 from the germline V gene are MNHEY and SMNVEV (reference sequence). Trimming took 4 bases from V and 0 from J, leaving 3 bases between them. The CDR3 DNA reads as TGTGCCAGCAGTTACTACCAAGAGACCCAGTACTTC. It specifies CASSYYQETQYF.

V gene TRBV7-2 combines with J gene TRBJ1-4; D is unclear. CDR3 length: 13 residues. Germline V CDR1 and CDR2: SGHTA, FQGNSA. V lost 1 base and J lost 7, with 7 bases in between. The CDR3 is CASSLGAGEKLFF. CDR3 nucleotide sequence: TGTGCCAGCAGCTTAGGGGCTGGTGAAAAACTGTTTTTT.

The gene calls are TRBV3-1 (or the pseudogene TRBV3-2) and TRBJ2-3, with 12 bases fitting TRBD2. CDR3 length: 17 residues. V shed 4 bases, J shed 0 bases, and the junction held 5 bases outside the gene matches. Per germline, CDR1 LGHDT and CDR2 YNNKEL (reference sequence). The CDR3 DNA follows: TGTGCCAGCAGCCCAGGACTAGCGGGACTAAGCACAGATACGCAGTATTTT. Translated: CASSPGLAGLSTDTQYF.

The V call is TRBV5-4, the J call TRBJ2-5; D call uncertain. Germline CDR1 is SGHNT and CDR2 is YYREEE (reference sequence). This CDR3 contains 15 residues. V lost 3 bases and J 3 bases, leaving 15 bases between the germline ends. CDR3 nucleotide sequence: TGTGCCAGCAGCTCAGCGTCCAGTTCGAAAGAGACCCAGTACTTC. Amino acids: CASSSASSSKETQYF.

The chain combines TRBV7-9 with TRBJ2-7, with D perhaps TRBD1 (5 bases). Germline lookup yields CDR1 SEHNR and CDR2 FQNEAQ (reference sequence). The CDR3 has 13 amino acids. V was clipped by 3 bases and J by 2 bases, with 8 bases between them. The CDR3 loop is CASSFQGPYEQYF. For the CDR3, the DNA is TGTGCCAGCAGCTTCCAGGGCCCCTACGAGCAGTACTTC.

This clone was recorded a few times. V is TRBV2 and J is TRBJ1-2; no reliable D call. Trimming left V 4 bases short and J 7 bases short, with 16 bases between. The CDR3 spans 14 residues. Germline lookup yields CDR1 SNHLY and CDR2 FYNNEI. The CDR3, as DNA: TGTGCCAGCAGTGCCGAGACGGCGACGGGTGGCTACACCTTC. Protein: CASSAETATGGYTF. Using reference TRBV2 and TRBJ1-2 for the parts outside the CDR3, the full variable domain is EPEVTQTPSHQVTQMGQEVILRCVPISNHLYFYWYRQILGQKVEFLVSFYNNEISEKSEIFDDQFSVERPDGSNFTLKIRSTKLEDSAMYFCASSAETATGGYTFGSGTRLTVV.

The V gene is TRBV7-2, the J gene TRBJ2-3, with 11 bases identical to TRBD2. The V segment lost 1 base and the J segment 0 bases; nucleotides outside the gene matches: 3. The CDR3 totals 17 residues. The germline V gene encodes CDR1 SGHTA and CDR2 FQGNSA. The CDR3 DNA is TGTGCCAGCAGCTTAGTGGGGACTAGCGGTAGCACAGATACGCAGTATTTT. Protein sequence: CASSLVGTSGSTDTQYF.

This chain uses TRBV28 with TRBJ2-7; D possibly corresponds to TRBD2 (6 bases). Germline CDR1 MDHEN, CDR2 SYDVKM. The CDR3 covers 15 residues. The ends were cut back, 5 bases at V and 5 bases at J, with 19 bases in the middle. The CDR3 loop reads CASSLTTKGRNEQYF. The CDR3 DNA reads TGTGCCAGCAGTCTTACGACGAAGGGGAGGAACGAGCAGTACTTC.

The chain links TRBV19 to TRBJ2-6, with 9 bases identical to TRBD1. The CDR3 is 17 residues long. CDR1 and CDR2 (germline): LNHDA, SQIVND (reference sequence). V dropped 5 bases and J dropped 4; count of bases not matched to a gene: 9. This CDR3 reads CASSPVHRGQGANVLTF. The DNA for the CDR3 is TGTGCCAGTAGTCCAGTTCACAGGGGGCAAGGGGCCAACGTCCTGACTTTC.

The V gene is TRBV30, the J gene TRBJ1-4, with D unresolved. Per the germline V gene, CDR1 is GTSNPN and CDR2 is SVGIG (reference sequence). V lost 0 bases and J lost 7, with 12 bases in between. The CDR3 totals 14 residues. The CDR3 region is CAWSVAGLGEKLFF. The CDR3 DNA reads as TGTGCCTGGAGTGTAGCGGGCCTCGGTGAAAAACTGTTTTTT.

With regard to this clone: Germline and junction disagree at one end, which may indicate a read error. This same CDR3 is encoded by further DNA sequences in the sample. This chain's CDR3 is CASSTGQGNQPQHF. The CDR3 DNA reads as TGTGCCAGTAGTACAGGACAGGGCAACCAGCCCCAGCATTTT. The genes are TRBV19 and TRBJ1-5, with TRBD1 matching over 8 bases. The CDR3 is 14 residues long. Germline CDR1 is LNHDA and CDR2 is SQIVND (reference sequence).

The chain recombines TRBV2 with TRBJ1-5, with 7 bases aligning to TRBD1. Unmatched junction bases numbered 10, after V lost 4 bases and J lost 7 bases. The CDR3 loop spans 15 amino acids. Germline V gene data show CDR1 as SNHLY and CDR2 as FYNNEI. The CDR3 bases are TGTGCCAGCAGTGTAGGGCAGGGGGTGGGCCAGCCCCAGCATTTT. Protein product: CASSVGQGVGQPQHF.

The chain employs TRBV19 and TRBJ1-1, with TRBD1 as a possible D gene (6 bases). This CDR3 contains 15 residues. Looked up from germline, CDR1 is LNHDA and CDR2 is SQIVND (reference sequence). V lost 5 bases and J lost 1, with 14 bases in between. CDR3 sequence: CASSGGDTSNTEAFF. In DNA form, the CDR3 reads TGTGCCAGTAGTGGGGGGGACACCTCGAACACTGAAGCTTTCTTT.

The gene calls are TRBV2 and TRBJ2-2, with D possibly being TRBD2 (5 bases). Deletions cut 4 bases from V and 4 bases from J, with 10 bases between. There are 14 residues in the CDR3. Per the germline V gene, CDR1 is SNHLY and CDR2 is FYNNEI. CDR3 residues: CASSVRESTGELFF. The CDR3 DNA follows: TGTGCCAGCAGTGTCCGGGAAAGCACCGGGGAGCTGTTTTTT.

The gene calls are TRBV27 and TRBJ1-1; the D gene is possibly TRBD1 (6 bases). Germline V gene data show CDR1 as MNHEY and CDR2 as SMNVEV (reference sequence). V lost 3 bases and J 6 bases, leaving 14 bases between the germline ends. The CDR3 is 14 amino acids. The CDR3 loop reads CASSFLQGFSEAFF. The CDR3 DNA sequence: TGTGCCAGCAGTTTCCTTCAGGGGTTCTCTGAAGCTTTCTTT.

This chain joins TRBV19 and TRBJ2-7; TRBD1 matches 8 bases. Trimming at V came to 6 bases and at J to 2 bases, leaving 6 bases not matched to a gene. Per the germline V gene, CDR1 is LNHDA and CDR2 is SQIVND (reference sequence). The CDR3 covers 14 residues. DNA of the CDR3: TGTGCCAGTAGCACTACAGGGGGACCCTACGAGCAGTACTTC. The encoded protein is CASSTTGGPYEQYF.

This clone has only one observation. This rearrangement joins TRBV6-5 to TRBJ1-6; maybe TRBD1 (5 bases). The CDR3 contains 14 residues. Germline V gene sequence: CDR1 MNHEY, CDR2 SVGAGI. Trimming took 8 bases from V and 2 from J, leaving 10 bases between them. The CDR3 sequence: CASRAGPYNSPLHF. CDR3 coding DNA: TGTGCCAGCCGCGCGGGGCCCTATAATTCACCCCTCCACTTT.

This CDR3 reads CAISERDRVEAEAFF. For the CDR3, the DNA is TGTGCCATCAGTGAGAGGGACAGGGTCGAAGCTGAAGCTTTCTTT. This chain uses TRBV10-3 with TRBJ1-1, with 9 bases identical to TRBD1. The V segment lost 2 bases and the J segment 6 bases; nucleotides outside the gene matches: 7. In germline, CDR1 is ENHRY, CDR2 SYGVKD. The CDR3 extends over 15 amino acids.

The chain couples TRBV19 to TRBJ1-1, with D hard to call. Per the germline V gene, CDR1 is LNHDA and CDR2 is SQIVND (reference sequence). V was cut by 3 bases and J by 3 bases, with 5 bases left in between. The CDR3 is made up of 12 amino acids. The CDR3: CASSIYDTEAFF. CDR3 sequence (DNA): TGTGCCAGTAGTATCTATGACACTGAAGCTTTCTTT.

V gene TRBV3-1 (or the pseudogene TRBV3-2) combines with J gene TRBJ1-1; D is unclear. V shed 4 bases and J shed 4 bases, with 13 bases lying between them. Germline V gene lookup returns CDR1 LGHDT and CDR2 YNNKEL (reference sequence). The length of the CDR3 is 14 residues. This CDR3 reads CASSLGRAGTEAFF. The CDR3 bases are TGTGCCAGCAGCCTGGGGAGGGCTGGCACTGAAGCTTTCTTT.

The chain joins TRBV6-2 or TRBV6-3 to TRBJ1-2; 7 bases map to TRBD1. V lost 5 bases to trimming and J lost 7 bases; unmatched junction nucleotides: 7. Germline V gene sequence: CDR1 MNHEY, CDR2 SVGEGT. This CDR3 region has 13 residues. This CDR3 reads CASSTGQTLGYTF. The DNA for the CDR3 is TGTGCCAGCAGTACGGGACAGACACTTGGCTACACCTTC.

V is TRBV5-1 and J is TRBJ1-5, with TRBD1 matching over 7 bases. Looked up from germline, CDR1 is SGHRS and CDR2 is YFSETQ. The CDR3 is 13 amino acids. J was trimmed by 14 bases and V by 1 base; bases with no gene match: 9. The CDR3 nucleotides read TGCGCCAGCAGCTTGAACGAACGGGACAGAAAGCATTTT. This gives the protein CASSLNERDRKHF.

This chain joins TRBV11-2 and TRBJ1-3; 7 nucleotides match TRBD1. There are 15 residues in the CDR3. The germline V gene has CDR1 SGHAT and CDR2 FQNNGV. Trimming at V came to 3 bases and at J to 4 bases, leaving 6 bases not matched to a gene. The CDR3 protein is CASSFPTGHGNTIYF. CDR3 in DNA: TGTGCCAGCAGCTTCCCGACAGGGCACGGAAACACCATATATTTT. Full variable domain (remainder filled in from reference TRBV11-2 and TRBJ1-3): EAGVAQSPRYKIIEKRQSVAFWCNPISGHATLYWYQQILGQGPKLLIQFQNNGVVDDSQLPKDRFSAERLKGVDSTLKIQPAKLEDSAVYLCASSFPTGHGNTIYFGEGSWLTVV.

This chain connects TRBV2 to TRBJ1-5, with D uncertain. Germline V gene sequence: CDR1 SNHLY, CDR2 FYNNEI. This CDR3 has 14 residues. Trimming took 2 bases from V and 6 from J, leaving 11 bases between them. DNA for the CDR3: TGTGCCAGCAGTGAATTGGGAGGGAGTCAGCCCCAGCATTTT. Its protein is CASSELGGSQPQHF.

This chain joins TRBV7-6 and TRBJ2-7, with 11 bases fitting TRBD2. Germline values: CDR1 SGHVS, CDR2 FNYEAQ. The CDR3 sequence is 15 residues long. Losses at the gene ends were 4 bases for V and 6 bases for J; bases not matched to a gene: 8. The CDR3 spells CASSSGIAGGREQYF. The DNA for the CDR3 is TGTGCCAGCAGCTCCGGCATAGCGGGGGGGCGCGAGCAGTACTTC.

This clone was counted once. This chain's CDR3 is CASSPTVTNEKLFF. The CDR3 nucleotides read TGTGCCAGCAGTCCGACAGTCACTAATGAAAAACTGTTTTTT. This chain joins TRBV6-2 or TRBV6-3 and TRBJ1-4; TRBD1 is a possible D gene (5 bases). V lost 5 bases, J lost 2 bases, and 9 bases lay in between. CDR1 and CDR2 from the germline V gene are MNHEY and SVGEGT. The CDR3 sequence is 14 residues long.